This TCR beta chain was found in a study of CD8 T cells in Susac syndrome (dated by TCRdb to about 2019). Concerning the study at large: Repertoire sequencing was used to test whether CD8+ T cell activation and differentiation in Susac syndrome was antigen driven. CD8+ T cell repertoire clonality was compared between eleven to twelve healthy donors, around 14 Susac syndrome patients and approximately 16 multiple sclerosis patients. Overall study outcomes, separate from this receptor: The number of individuals in the TCR sequencing and HLA analysis was recognized as being relatively small.

RNA was extracted using the RNeasy kit, and 0.5 to 1 microgram was reverse transcribed with random hexamers. The immunoSEQ multiplex PCR assay, covering 54 Vbeta and 13 Jbeta segments, was used to amplify TCR beta CDR3 regions. To correct PCR amplification bias, a synthetic template baseline was used for both primer optimization and computational correction. The paper's processing steps were these. Reads were annotated to V, D and J genes according to IMGT and were analyzed with immunoSEQ Analyzer, with only productive sequences retained. Clonality was computed as one minus Shannon entropy normalized by log2 of the number of productive unique sequences. Public and private clones were assessed among the 100 most prevalent clones of each patient and control. Clones were defined as Susac-specific when absent from the healthy and MS cohorts, from approximately 1,100 published viral clones and from other ImmuneACCESS disease sequences. TCRdb trimmed the raw reads at Q25, called clones with MiXCR and kept productive beta chains. CDR3 protein sequences are deduplicated, and each keeps its most common genes and DNA. These V and J calls originate from TCRdb's pipeline instead of the authors' own analysis. The sample table contains about 130,000 distinct CDR3 sequences; only one count was recorded for 90% to 95% of them. The ten largest clones represent about 0.23% of the sample.

Inclusive of the bounding cysteine and phenylalanine, the CDR3 is 13 residues long. Just the 39-base CDR3 DNA is kept, in frame starting at base 1. Trimming takes 4 bases from V and 6 bases from J, and the germline ends sit 10 bases apart. CDR1 and CDR2, looked up from the germline V gene (reference sequence), are SEHNR and FQNEAQ. Peripheral blood CD8+ and CD4+ T cells from healthy donors, Susac syndrome patients and multiple sclerosis patients were profiled by high-throughput TCR beta sequencing. Treatment-naive patients with stable or active relapsing-remitting disease fulfilling revised McDonald criteria were used as multiple sclerosis controls. Bulk CD8+ and CD4+ T cells were purified by magnetic negative isolation, whereas CD8+ TEMRA cells were enriched by FACS. Blood was drawn into EDTA tubes, processed within 24 hours, and PBMCs were isolated by density gradient centrifugation. PBMCs intended for TCR sequencing were frozen in liquid nitrogen and were later thawed in a 37 degrees C water bath. The sorted or isolated CD4+, CD8+ and CD8+ TEMRA cells had a purity of 90% or higher.

Turning to this clonotype: The antigen this receptor binds is unknown. No base quality values were provided; no much bigger clone lies one nucleotide off.

The sequence joins TRBV7-9 to TRBJ2-1, with TRBD2 perhaps the D gene, on 5 matching bases. The sequenced material came from CD8+ T cells from PBMCs. The origin of this receptor is a human donor with multiple sclerosis. Read as DNA, the sequence is TGTGCCAGCAGCTGGTGGGAGAGCAATGAGCAGTTCTTC. It specifies CASSWWESNEQFF. With all but the CDR3 taken from the reference TRBV7-9 and TRBJ2-1 genes, the full variable domain is: DTGVSQNPRHKITKRGQNVTFRCDPISEHNRLYWYRQTLGQGPEFLTYFQNEAQLEKSRLLSDRFSAERPKGSFSTLEIQRTEQGDSAMYLCASSWWESNEQFFGPGTRLTVL.